These 32 T cell receptor beta chains came from one sample sequenced in a study of blood T cells in healthy people across ages. With a J-beta primer mix and a sample-barcoded 5' primer, a second PCR ran 7 to 11 cycles. MiXCR was run by TCRdb on the 5' RACE reads, yielding one entry per CDR3 protein. Among 650,000 to 800,000 distinct CDR3 sequences listed, more than 40% were seen once. The specimen was blood. These TCRs come from a man aged 55 to 70 in good health.

This clonotype was observed a handful of times. CDR3 DNA sequence: TGTGCCAGCAGCTCCGGGCAGGGGGCGAACACTGAAGCTTTCTTT. Encoded protein: CASSSGQGANTEAFF. The V and J genes are TRBV7-9 and TRBJ1-1; 8 bases line up with TRBD1. Unmatched junction bases numbered 5, after V lost 4 bases and J lost 1 base. This CDR3 is 15 amino acids long. The germline CDR1 and CDR2 sequences are SEHNR and FQNEAQ (reference sequence).

This chain joins TRBV29-1 and TRBJ2-1, with TRBD1 matching 10 bases. CDR1 and CDR2 (germline): SQVTM, ANQGSEA. The CDR3 spans 14 residues. V shed 7 bases and J 7 bases; nucleotides not matched to a gene: 10. CDR3 sequence reads: CSAETGQGTNEQFF. The CDR3 DNA reads as TGCAGCGCTGAGACGGGACAGGGGACTAATGAGCAGTTCTTC.

This clonotype was counted only a few times. The V call is TRBV7-2, the J call TRBJ1-1; D ambiguous. V lost 5 bases, J lost 4 bases, and 11 bases lay in between. From germline, CDR1 is SGHTA and CDR2 FQGNSA. The CDR3 is 13 residues long. DNA for the CDR3: TGTGCCAGCAGCACCCTCCGGGGCACTGAAGCTTTCTTT. This gives the protein CASSTLRGTEAFF.

The chain is built from TRBV6-1 and TRBJ1-2; TRBD1 aligns across 9 bases. The V gene's germline CDR1 is MNHNS and CDR2 SASEGT. There are 17 residues in the CDR3. V was pared by 6 bases and J by 0 bases, with 11 bases of the junction left unmatched. This CDR3 is CASRDPGQGTSNYGYTF. For the CDR3, the DNA is TGTGCCAGCAGGGACCCGGGACAGGGAACCTCTAACTATGGCTACACCTTC.

This clonotype was counted a single time. The J gene is TRBJ2-3, the V gene TRBV30, with D uncertain. Trimming pared 1 base from V and 2 bases from J, leaving 10 bases between. The CDR3 is 14 residues long. Germline lookup yields CDR1 GTSNPN and CDR2 SVGIG (reference sequence). The CDR3 region has the DNA TGTGCCTGGAGTGATTCGGAGACCACAGATACGCAGTATTTT. Its translation is CAWSDSETTDTQYF.

This clonotype was recorded only once. The genes are TRBV28 and TRBJ2-7; TRBD1 matches 7 bases. V shed 7 bases and J 0 bases; nucleotides not matched to a gene: 9. This CDR3 region has 15 residues. CDR1 is MDHEN and CDR2 is SYDVKM in the germline V gene. CDR3 bases: TGTGCCAGCATTAAAGACAGGGTTGGCTCCTACGAGCAGTACTTC. This gives the protein CASIKDRVGSYEQYF.

On this clonotype: An end of the junction does not agree with germline; a read error may underlie this. V gene TRBV3-1 combines with J gene TRBJ1-5; a possible D gene is TRBD1 (5 bases). Germline V gene sequence: CDR1 LGHDT, CDR2 YNNKEL (reference sequence). The CDR3 length is 13 residues. CDR3 region: CASSDGTYQPPHF. CDR3 in DNA: TGTGCCAGCAGCGATGGGACTTATCAGCCCCCGCATTTT.

The genes are TRBV28 and TRBJ1-5; no clear D. The germline CDR1 and CDR2 sequences are MDHEN and SYDVKM. Between the trimmed V and J ends, which lost 6 bases and 0 bases, there was a span of 12 bases. The CDR3 totals 15 residues. The CDR3: CASRARHISNQPQHF. Written as DNA, the CDR3 is TGTGCCAGCAGAGCGAGACATATTAGCAATCAGCCCCAGCATTTT.

The chain employs TRBV6-5 and TRBJ2-1; D possibly matches TRBD1 or TRBD2 (6 bases each). Looked up from germline, CDR1 is MNHEY and CDR2 is SVGAGI. V lost 6 bases and J lost 5, with 20 bases in between. The CDR3 runs 16 residues. The CDR3 loop is CASRLAAGQGNNEQFF. In DNA form, the CDR3 reads TGTGCCAGCAGGTTGGCTGCGGGACAAGGGAACAATGAGCAGTTCTTC.

This chain connects TRBV11-2 to TRBJ2-3; TRBD1 matches 9 bases. The ends lost 0 bases at V and 13 bases at J; junction bases unmatched: 2. This CDR3 has 12 amino acids. Germline V lookup: CDR1 SGHAT, CDR2 FQNNGV. The CDR3 DNA sequence: TGTGCCAGCAGCTTAGACCGGGACAGGGAGTATTTT. It yields the protein CASSLDRDREYF. Supplemented by reference TRBV11-2 and TRBJ2-3, the full variable domain reads EAGVAQSPRYKIIEKRQSVAFWCNPISGHATLYWYQQILGQGPKLLIQFQNNGVVDDSQLPKDRFSAERLKGVDSTLKIQPAKLEDSAVYLCASSLDRDREYFGPGTRLTVL.

The chain recombines TRBV27 with TRBJ2-5; 8 bases are shared with TRBD1. Germline values: CDR1 MNHEY, CDR2 SMNVEV (reference sequence). The CDR3 spans 16 residues. The trim removed 0 bases at V and 5 bases at J, leaving 8 bases unmatched. This chain's CDR3 is CASSLSWTGPRETQYF. The CDR3 DNA follows: TGTGCCAGCAGTTTATCCTGGACAGGGCCTAGGGAGACCCAGTACTTC.

This clonotype was observed a handful of times. The chain combines TRBV10-3 with TRBJ2-4; TRBD1 might be the D (6 bases). The ends were cut back, 4 bases at V and 0 bases at J, with 13 bases in the middle. CDR3 size: 16 residues. CDR1 and CDR2 (germline): ENHRY, SYGVKD. CDR3 loop: CAISADGQLAKNIQYF. The CDR3 DNA sequence: TGTGCCATCAGTGCCGATGGACAGCTAGCCAAAAACATTCAGTACTTC.

Worth noting for this clonotype: The junction and the germline gene differ at one end; a read error may be behind it. The V and J genes are TRBV7-8 and TRBJ2-5; the match to TRBD2 covers 15 bases. This CDR3 has 18 amino acids. Germline V gives CDR1 SGHVS, CDR2 FQNEAQ. The CDR3 nucleotides are TGTGCCGGCAGCTTAGGACTAGCGGGGGGGCGCGGTAGGGAGACCCAGTACTTC. Its protein is CAGSLGLAGGRGRETQYF.

This clonotype was observed a handful of times. DNA of the CDR3: TGCAGTGCAAACCGGGACAGGGATACCTACGAGCAGTACTTC. Amino acids: CSANRDRDTYEQYF. The chain carries TRBV20-1 and TRBJ2-7; 9 bases align to TRBD1. Germline CDR1 and CDR2: DFQATT and SNEGSKA (reference sequence). The V and J ends lost 6 bases and 2 bases, in that order; junction bases with no gene match: 8. The CDR3 spans 14 residues.

The chain links TRBV9 to TRBJ1-2; tentatively, D is TRBD1 (5 bases). In germline, CDR1 is SGDLS, CDR2 YYNGEE. The V end lost 0 bases, the J end lost 3 bases, and 12 bases lay between the germline ends. This CDR3 is 15 amino acids long. The CDR3 DNA reads as TGTGCCAGCAGCGTAGAAGGGGCTGGGGACTATGGCTACACCTTC. This gives the protein CASSVEGAGDYGYTF.

This rearrangement joins TRBV27 to TRBJ2-7, with 7 bases fitting TRBD1. Germline V gene lookup returns CDR1 MNHEY and CDR2 SMNVEV (reference sequence). With 4 bases clipped from V and 0 bases from J, the junction kept 6 bases outside the gene matches. CDR3 length: 15 residues. The CDR3 loop is CASSSAPGGSYEQYF. CDR3 DNA sequence: TGTGCCAGCAGTTCAGCCCCAGGGGGCTCCTACGAGCAGTACTTC.

The rearrangement uses TRBV20-1 and TRBJ1-1; 10 bases align to TRBD1. CDR3 length: 14 amino acids. V lost 3 bases to trimming and J lost 3 bases; unmatched junction nucleotides: 4. Germline assignment: CDR1 DFQATT and CDR2 SNEGSKA (reference sequence). The DNA for the CDR3 is TGCAGTGCTAGGACAGGGGGCTTGGACACTGAAGCTTTCTTT. It is translated as CSARTGGLDTEAFF.

V gene TRBV25-1 combines with J gene TRBJ2-5; no reliable D call. In germline, CDR1 is MGHDK, CDR2 SYGVNS. This CDR3 contains 17 residues. Trimming left V 5 bases short and J 0 bases short, with 19 bases between. For the CDR3, the DNA is TGTGCCAGCAGTAGAAATCTGGGATACCGAGACCAAGAGACCCAGTACTTC. It encodes CASSRNLGYRDQETQYF.

J is TRBJ2-3 and V is TRBV4-3; D uncertain. The V end was cut by 1 base, the J end by 4 bases, with 12 bases between. This CDR3 is 15 amino acids long. CDR1 is LGHNA, CDR2 YSLEER, per germline. This CDR3 reads CASSQGLFGADTQYF. The CDR3, as DNA: TGCGCCAGCAGCCAAGGATTGTTTGGAGCAGATACGCAGTATTTT.

V is TRBV20-1 and J is TRBJ2-1, with D tentatively TRBD1 (6 bases). The CDR3 is made up of 16 amino acids. Germline values: CDR1 DFQATT, CDR2 SNEGSKA (reference sequence). The V end was cut by 1 base, the J end by 5 bases, with 18 bases between. The CDR3 loop is CSARAHGQRTNNEQFF. The CDR3 DNA reads as TGCAGTGCTAGAGCCCATGGACAGAGGACGAACAATGAGCAGTTCTTC.

Comment on this clonotype: A junction boundary mismatches the germline segment, possibly from a read error. J is TRBJ1-2 and V is TRBV29-1; D is undetermined. Per germline, CDR1 SQVTM and CDR2 ANQGSEA. The CDR3 spans 12 residues. The CDR3: CGAEIDVGGCTF. CDR3 nucleotides: TGCGGCGCCGAAATCGACGTCGGTGGCTGCACCTTC.

In the case of this clonotype: It may be a read error: a sequence one base away is much more abundant. The chain joins TRBV6-5 to TRBJ2-5; D possibly uses TRBD1 or TRBD2 (6 bases each). V was shortened by 4 bases and J by 5 bases, with 17 bases between the two germline ends. Germline lookup yields CDR1 MNHEY and CDR2 SVGAGI. The CDR3 has 15 amino acids. CDR3 DNA sequence: TGTGCCAGCAGTTCTGCTGGGGGGCCGGGTGAGACCCAGTACTTC. This encodes CASSSAGGPGETQYF.

The chain employs TRBV10-3 and TRBJ2-1, with 10 bases fitting TRBD1. Germline V CDR1 and CDR2: ENHRY, SYGVKD. V was pared by 10 bases and J by 6 bases, with 9 bases of the junction left unmatched. CDR3 size: 14 residues. Here the CDR3 DNA reads TGTGCCACTTTTCGGGACAGGGGAGTCAATGAGCAGTTCTTC. This gives the protein CATFRDRGVNEQFF.

The chain combines TRBV5-1 with TRBJ1-2; D gene ambiguous. This CDR3 has 14 amino acids. Germline-derived CDR1 and CDR2 are SGHRS and YFSETQ. The germline V and J ends were trimmed by 6 bases and 8 bases, with 20 bases remaining between them. CDR3 sequence (DNA): TGCGCCAGCACCCCCAATACTGGAGCGGTCGGCTACACCTTC. As protein: CASTPNTGAVGYTF. Full variable domain (outside the CDR3, taken from reference TRBV5-1 and TRBJ1-2): KAGVTQTPRYLIKTRGQQVTLSCSPISGHRSVSWYQQTPGQGLQFLFEYFSETQRNKGNFPGRFSGRQFSNSRSEMNVSTLELGDSALYLCASTPNTGAVGYTFGSGTRLTVV.

This clonotype was recorded a few times. V and J are TRBV16 and TRBJ1-2; possible D gene TRBD1, 6 bases. The ends were cut back, 4 bases at V and 6 bases at J, with 18 bases in the middle. This CDR3 is 15 amino acids long. CDR1 and CDR2 (germline): KGHSY, FQNENV. The CDR3 bases are TGTGCCAGCAGCCGCTCGGTGGCAGGGGAAGATGGCTACACCTTC. It specifies CASSRSVAGEDGYTF. Together with reference TRBV16 and TRBJ1-2, the CDR3 gives the full variable domain: GEEVAQTPKHLVRGEGQKAKLYCAPIKGHSYVFWYQQVLKNEFKFLISFQNENVFDETGMPKERFSAKCLPNSPCSLEIQATKLEDSAVYFCASSRSVAGEDGYTFGSGTRLTVV.

This clonotype was counted a few times. This chain connects TRBV7-2 to TRBJ2-3; no definite D call. CDR1 and CDR2 (germline): SGHTA, FQGNSA. The length of the CDR3 is 11 residues. V lost 6 bases, J lost 3 bases, and 4 bases lay in between. The CDR3 is CASRVTDTQYF. The CDR3 DNA reads as TGTGCCAGCAGAGTAACAGATACGCAGTATTTT.

This rearrangement joins TRBV4-3 to TRBJ2-1, with D possibly matching TRBD2 (5 bases). Per germline, CDR1 LGHNA and CDR2 YSLEER. V dropped 1 base and J dropped 9 bases, with 13 bases sitting between them. The CDR3 extends over 14 amino acids. CDR3 residues: CASSQGKREIEQFF. The CDR3 bases are TGCGCCAGCAGCCAAGGGAAAAGGGAGATTGAGCAGTTCTTC.

This clonotype was seen more than once but under ten times. This chain links TRBV7-2 with TRBJ2-7, with 11 bases lining up with TRBD2. Germline CDR1 reads SGHTA; CDR2 reads FQGNSA. This CDR3 has 18 residues. J was trimmed by 0 bases and V by 5 bases; bases with no gene match: 12. The CDR3 sequence: CASSVRASGGPSSYEQYF. CDR3 DNA sequence: TGTGCCAGCAGCGTCCGGGCTAGCGGGGGGCCCAGCTCCTACGAGCAGTACTTC.

DNA for the CDR3: TGTGCCAGCAGCGTTCTGGACAGGGGCCAAGAGACCCAGTACTTC. It translates to CASSVLDRGQETQYF. The gene calls are TRBV9 and TRBJ2-5; TRBD1 aligns across 9 bases. Germline CDR1 and CDR2: SGDLS and YYNGEE. CDR3 length: 15 residues. The V gene end was trimmed by 2 bases and the J gene end by 1 base; junction bases not matched to a gene: 3.

V usage is TRBV5-6 and J usage is TRBJ1-4, with a possible D match to TRBD1 (6 bases). Germline CDR1 is SGHDT and CDR2 is YYEEEE. V gave up 5 bases and J gave up 8 bases, with 16 bases separating them. This CDR3 has 14 residues. For the CDR3, the DNA is TGTGCCAGCAGGTCCAGGGGCTCGTTAGAAAAACTGTTTTTT. Its protein product is CASRSRGSLEKLFF.

The CDR3 region has the DNA TGTGCCATCAGTGAGGGTACACCTAGCACAGATACGCAGTATTTT. Encoded protein: CAISEGTPSTDTQYF. V gene TRBV10-3 combines with J gene TRBJ2-3; D not certain. The CDR3 has 15 residues. V was clipped by 2 bases and J by 0 bases, with 9 bases between them. Per germline, CDR1 ENHRY and CDR2 SYGVKD.

The chain employs TRBV19 and TRBJ1-5; maybe TRBD1 (6 bases). In germline, CDR1 is LNHDA, CDR2 SQIVND (reference sequence). V lost 7 bases and J 6 bases, leaving 16 bases between the germline ends. This CDR3 contains 14 residues. The DNA of the CDR3 is TGTGCCAGTAACGAACAGGGTATCACTCAGCCCCAGCATTTT. This sequence encodes CASNEQGITQPQHF.